Listed below are T cell receptor beta chains from one sample, sequenced in a study of cytomegalovirus exposure and HLA in healthy donors. Libraries were prepared by immunoSEQ multiplex PCR; TCRdb keeps only in-frame clonotypes and omits some of them. The sample consists of approximately 210,000 clones, 85% to 90% of them appearing once. The sequencing input was PBMCs. These receptors originate from a woman under 30 in good health and CMV-seronegative. CDR3s include the opening cysteine and the closing phenylalanine or tryptophan. A D gene is named only where the DNA matches it firmly. For some rows the clone size is stated as once, few or many, or as a class when expanded; others skip it.

D | J | V | size | DNA | CDR3
- | TRBJ2-7 | TRBV11-1 | - | TGTGCCAGCAGCTTAGGGGGAGGCGAGCAGTACTTC | CASSLGGGEQYF
- | TRBJ1-5 | TRBV2 | - | TGTGCCAGCAGTGAAGATAGCCTGAGGAGCAATCAGCCCCAGCATTTT | CASSEDSLRSNQPQHF
- | TRBJ1-1 | TRBV7-8 | - | TGTGCCAGCACCCTCGGGGGAGCGGGGTACACTGAAGCTTTCTTT | CASTLGGAGYTEAFF
TRBD1 | TRBJ1-2 | TRBV28 | once | TGTGCCAGCAGTTCCGTTCGGGACAGGGGTCACTATGGCTACACCTTC | CASSSVRDRGHYGYTF
TRBD2 | TRBJ2-1 | TRBV9 | - | TGTGCCAGCAGCGTAGCTCTGGATAGCGGGAGGGGATCCTACAATGAGCAGTTCTTC | CASSVALDSGRGSYNEQFF
- | TRBJ2-7 | TRBV27 | - | TGTGCCAGCAGGTTCGGGAGCGGCTTCATTTACGAGCAGTACTTC | CASRFGSGFIYEQYF
- | TRBJ1-4 | TRBV5-4 | - | TGTGCCAGCAGCCGCGGTGCGGTGACAACTAATGAAAAACTGTTTTTT | CASSRGAVTTNEKLFF
TRBD1 | TRBJ2-7 | TRBV30 | - | TGTGCCTGGACCCGGGACAGGGGAACCAGTAGGTACGAGCAGTACTTC | CAWTRDRGTSRYEQYF
TRBD2 | TRBJ2-1 | TRBV28 | once | TGTGCCAGCATTCCCCTAGCGGGGGCTATTGGAATGGGGCAGTTCTTC | CASIPLAGAIGMGQFF
TRBD2 | TRBJ2-1 | TRBV13 | - | TGTGCCAGCAGCTTCCGGACTAGCGGATACAATGAGCAGTTCTTC | CASSFRTSGYNEQFF
TRBD2 | TRBJ2-2 | TRBV4-1 | - | TGCGCCAGCAGCCAAGACGGTCTGAGGCTAGCGGGCCTTAGTAACACCGGGGAGCTGTTTTTT | CASSQDGLRLAGLSNTGELFF
- | TRBJ2-2 | TRBV5-1 | few | TGCGCCAGCAGCCCCCTATGGAGCGGGAACACCGGGGAGCTGTTTTTT | CASSPLWSGNTGELFF
TRBD1 | TRBJ2-1 | TRBV7-3 | - | TGTGCCAGCAGCTTAAGACAGGGGGATGAGCAGTTCTTC | CASSLRQGDEQFF
TRBD1 | TRBJ1-2 | TRBV6-6 | - | TGTGCCATTTTCCGGGACAGCGATAACCACTACACCTTC | CAIFRDSDNHYTF
TRBD1 | TRBJ2-2 | TRBV25-1 | - | TGTGCCAGCAGTGAATTGGAGCAGGGGGCTCGTACCGGGGAGCTGTTTTTT | CASSELEQGARTGELFF
- | TRBJ2-2 | TRBV11-1 | - | TGTGCCAGCAGTGCCAGGACAGCGGGGCCCGGGGAGCTGTTTTTT | CASSARTAGPGELFF
TRBD1 | TRBJ1-2 | TRBV6-1 | - | TGTGCCAGCAGTGAAATGGGGACAGGGGGCAACTATGGCTACACCTTC | CASSEMGTGGNYGYTF
TRBD2 | TRBJ2-3 | TRBV29-1 | - | TGCAGCGTTGAACAAGTGTTGGCTAGCGGGGCCCGGGCTACGCAGTATTTT | CSVEQVLASGARATQYF
TRBD2 | TRBJ2-7 | TRBV6-1 | once | TGTGCCAGCACCCTAGCGGGCACATTGTACGAGCAGTACTTC | CASTLAGTLYEQYF
TRBD2 | TRBJ2-1 | TRBV7-3 | - | TGTGCCAGCAGCTTAAATCTCGGGGAGGGATACAATGAGCAGTTCTTC | CASSLNLGEGYNEQFF
- | TRBJ1-6 | TRBV6-5 | - | TGTGCCAGCAGGCCGGCGGGCTATAATTCACCCCTCCACTTT | CASRPAGYNSPLHF
- | TRBJ1-4 | TRBV6-5 | - | TGTGCCAGCAGTTTTAGGCAGGGAGGTGAAAAACTGTTTTTT | CASSFRQGGEKLFF
- | TRBJ1-5 | TRBV4-1 | - | TGCGCCAGCAGCCAAGGCGTCAGGGTGAGAGGTCAGCCCCAGCATTTT | CASSQGVRVRGQPQHF
- | TRBJ1-2 | TRBV28 | - | TGTGCCAGCAGTTTGGCTGGGGCCTATGGCTACACCTTC | CASSLAGAYGYTF